Included here is one TCR beta chain sequence, with context. Its target is unknown. Original handling: Filtering was not the same, since immunoSEQ gave junction-only sequences without quality scores. Sequencing used immunoSEQ multiplex PCR; TCRdb keeps in-frame clones, though not all of them. For V, J and clone size, that table is used; D and trimming come from the DNA. The table includes 950,000 to 1,100,000 clones, approximately 70% detected once. This sample stems from a study of shared clonotypes between healthy human individuals. Study overall: The study used three CD4 naive, three CD4 memory, two CD8 naive and one CD8 memory plate per donor. Study conclusions and caveats: All-four-donor shared clonotypes had higher generation probabilities than non-shared clonotypes did. Compared with memory subsets, naive subsets generally had larger estimated richness.

This TCR derives from a man aged 18 to 30 in good health. Source material: memory CD4+ T cells sorted from blood. Indicated subset: CD45RA-negative fraction.

The CDR3 protein is CASSLLVTGELFF. In DNA, the CDR3 is TGTGCCAGCAGCTTACTCGTAACCGGGGAGCTGTTTTTT. The gene calls are TRBV7-6 and TRBJ2-2, with unresolved D. Trimming removed 2 bases at V and 5 bases at J, with 6 bases between. The CDR3 covers 13 residues. Germline CDR1 and CDR2: SGHVS and FNYEAQ.